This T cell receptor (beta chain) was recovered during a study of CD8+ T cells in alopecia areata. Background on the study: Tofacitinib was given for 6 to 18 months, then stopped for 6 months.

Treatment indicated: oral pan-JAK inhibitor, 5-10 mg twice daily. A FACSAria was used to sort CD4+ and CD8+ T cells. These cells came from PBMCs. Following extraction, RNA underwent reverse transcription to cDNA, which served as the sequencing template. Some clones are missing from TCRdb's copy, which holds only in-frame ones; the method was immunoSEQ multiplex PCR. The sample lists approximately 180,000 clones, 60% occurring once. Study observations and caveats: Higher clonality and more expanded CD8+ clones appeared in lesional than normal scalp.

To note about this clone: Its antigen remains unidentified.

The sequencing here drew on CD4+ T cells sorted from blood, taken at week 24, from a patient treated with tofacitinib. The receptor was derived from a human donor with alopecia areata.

The CDR3 protein is CASRRVGSYEQYF. The CDR3 DNA is TGTGCCAGCAGGAGGGTGGGGTCCTACGAGCAGTACTTC. V and J are TRBV6-6 and TRBJ2-7, with D possibly being TRBD2 (5 bases). V lost 6 bases and J lost 1, with 10 bases in between. This CDR3 spans 13 amino acids. Germline values: CDR1 MNHNY, CDR2 SVGAGI (reference sequence).